The sequence of this T cell receptor (beta chain) was determined in a study of blood T cell repertoires in COVID-19. Study as a whole: In each case, the material was cDNA or gDNA derived from T cells, B-cell-depleted T cells, or PBMCs.

As originally analysed: Reference gene primer amplification gave nucleated cell count estimates. Using immunoSEQ multiplex PCR, the repertoire was profiled, and TCRdb retains in-frame clones only, with some absent. From that table come the V and J calls and clone size; the DNA was used to work out D and trimming. The sample has hundreds of thousands of clones, roughly 80% seen once. V dropped 2 bases and J dropped 2 bases, with 7 bases sitting between them. This CDR3 spans 14 amino acids. The V gene's germline CDR1 is MDHEN and CDR2 SYDVKM. This clonotype was obtained from a young man with active or convalescent COVID-19. Sequenced: peripheral blood. The rearrangement joins TRBV28 to TRBJ1-5; a possible D gene is TRBD1 (5 bases). CDR3 protein: CASSLTTGNQPQHF. The CDR3 DNA is TGTGCCAGCAGTTTAACGACAGGCAATCAGCCCCAGCATTTT. Full variable domain (outside the CDR3, taken from reference TRBV28 and TRBJ1-5): DVKVTQSSRYLVKRTGEKVFLECVQDMDHENMFWYRQDPGLGLRLIYFSYDVKMKEKGDIPEGYSVSREKKERFSLILESASTNQTSMYLCASSLTTGNQPQHFGDGTRLSIL.